A selection of T cell receptor beta chains follows, all from one sample in a study of control samples from healthy donors and cancer patients. Some clones are missing from TCRdb's copy, which holds only in-frame ones; the method was immunoSEQ multiplex PCR. Of about 130,000 clones in the sample, roughly 94% were seen once. The sample taken for sequencing was PBMCs. Source of these receptors: a man aged 55-75 years with colorectal cancer. Both conserved end residues are part of each CDR3. Fields, in order: J gene, D gene, V gene, clone size, CDR3 DNA, CDR3 protein. A D gene is named only where the DNA matches it firmly. Size is omitted from some rows. Given values are once, few, many or a class for expanded clones.

J: TRBJ1-2
D: TRBD1
V: TRBV29-1
size: .
DNA: TGCAGCGTGGAATCCCGGGACAGGGATTATGGCTACACCTTC
CDR3: CSVESRDRDYGYTF

J: TRBJ2-5
D: .
V: TRBV6-2/TRBV6-3
size: .
DNA: TGTGCCAGCAATTACACGCCCTTAGGGACCCAGTACTTC
CDR3: CASNYTPLGTQYF

J: TRBJ2-7
D: TRBD2
V: TRBV5-8
size: .
DNA: TGTGCCAGCAGCTGGGAGGGAACCTACGAGCAGTACTTC
CDR3: CASSWEGTYEQYF

J: TRBJ1-1
D: .
V: TRBV25-1
size: .
DNA: TGTGCCAGTCGAAGGGGTACGGGAACCTCTGACACTGAAGCTTTCTTT
CDR3: CASRRGTGTSDTEAFF

J: TRBJ1-1
D: .
V: TRBV19
size: .
DNA: TGTGCCAGTAGTATCAGGAGGGGTTTGAACACTGAAGCTTTCTTT
CDR3: CASSIRRGLNTEAFF

J: TRBJ2-5
D: TRBD1
V: TRBV29-1
size: .
DNA: TGCAGCGTTATAGACAGGGTTTTAGAGACCCAGTACTTC
CDR3: CSVIDRVLETQYF

J: TRBJ1-2
D: .
V: TRBV6-6
size: .
DNA: TGTGCCAGCAGTTACTCGAGCGGGGGCGCCTATGGCTACACCTTC
CDR3: CASSYSSGGAYGYTF

J: TRBJ1-1
D: .
V: TRBV5-1
size: .
DNA: TGCGCCAGCAGCTTGGCACCAGGGCAGGGGACTGAAGCTTTCTTT
CDR3: CASSLAPGQGTEAFF

J: TRBJ1-2
D: .
V: TRBV11-2
size: .
DNA: TGTGCCAGCAGCCCCCAGGCTGGCTATGGCTACACCTTC
CDR3: CASSPQAGYGYTF

J: TRBJ1-4
D: TRBD1
V: TRBV14
size: .
DNA: TGTGCCAGCAGCCAAAAGAAGGGGGCCGGTGAAAAACTGTTTTTT
CDR3: CASSQKKGAGEKLFF

J: TRBJ2-3
D: TRBD1
V: TRBV25-1
size: once
DNA: TGTGCCAGCAGTGAATCCCCCGGGACAGGCACAGATACGCAGTATTTT
CDR3: CASSESPGTGTDTQYF

J: TRBJ2-3
D: .
V: TRBV4-1
size: .
DNA: TGCGCCAGCAGCCAAGATGGGAGGGGGGGACTCACAGATACGCAGTATTTT
CDR3: CASSQDGRGGLTDTQYF

J: TRBJ1-5
D: .
V: TRBV6-1
size: .
DNA: TGTGCCAGCAGTGAAGCGTTAGGGGTCCAGCCCCAGCATTTT
CDR3: CASSEALGVQPQHF

J: TRBJ1-5
D: .
V: TRBV28
size: .
DNA: TGTGCCAGCAGTTTAGGAAATCAGCCCCAGCATTTT
CDR3: CASSLGNQPQHF

J: TRBJ2-5
D: TRBD1
V: TRBV7-8
size: .
DNA: TGTGCCAGCAGCTTAGCCCGGGACAGAGGGGAGACCCAGTACTTC
CDR3: CASSLARDRGETQYF

J: TRBJ1-2
D: .
V: TRBV7-8
size: .
DNA: TGTGCCAGCAGCTTAGCATTAAGACTAGATGGCTACACCTTC
CDR3: CASSLALRLDGYTF

J: TRBJ1-4
D: TRBD1
V: TRBV6-6
size: .
DNA: TGTGCCAGCAGTTACTCCGGGACAGGGAATGAAAAACTGTTTTTT
CDR3: CASSYSGTGNEKLFF

J: TRBJ2-2
D: .
V: TRBV28
size: .
DNA: TGTGCCAGCAGTTTTGTGGAGGGGGGGCGTCCCGGGGAGCTGTTTTTT
CDR3: CASSFVEGGRPGELFF

J: TRBJ1-6
D: .
V: TRBV25-1
size: .
DNA: TGTGCCAGCAGAGAGGGAGAGGGTTCACCCCTCCACTTT
CDR3: CASREGEGSPLHF

J: TRBJ1-2
D: .
V: TRBV19
size: .
DNA: TGTGCCAGTAGTAGGTTCGACCCCTATGGCTACACCTTC
CDR3: CASSRFDPYGYTF

J: TRBJ1-1
D: .
V: TRBV7-2
size: .
DNA: TGTGCCAGCAGACTAAATACCCAGGGGTCGGGGGGCACTGAAGCTTTCTTT
CDR3: CASRLNTQGSGGTEAFF

J: TRBJ1-1
D: .
V: TRBV5-4
size: .
DNA: TGTGCCAGCAGCTTGCGGCAGGCTGAAGCTTTCTTT
CDR3: CASSLRQAEAFF

J: TRBJ1-5
D: TRBD1
V: TRBV27
size: .
DNA: TGTGCCAGCAGTTTAGCGGGACAGCGCAATCAGCCCCAGCATTTT
CDR3: CASSLAGQRNQPQHF

J: TRBJ2-2
D: .
V: TRBV2
size: .
DNA: TGTGCCAGCAGGACCCCTAACACCGGGGAGCTGTTTTTT
CDR3: CASRTPNTGELFF

J: TRBJ1-4
D: .
V: TRBV7-8
size: .
DNA: TGTGCCAGCAGTTCTGGCCCGGGGGGCGAATCTGAAAAACTGTTTTTT
CDR3: CASSSGPGGESEKLFF

J: TRBJ2-7
D: TRBD1
V: TRBV6-6
size: .
DNA: TGTGCCAGCAGTTACCGATCGACAGGGGAACGGAACGAGCAGTACTTC
CDR3: CASSYRSTGERNEQYF

J: TRBJ2-7
D: .
V: TRBV15
size: .
DNA: TGTGCCACCAGCAGAGATCAGATATCGAGCTCCTACGAGCAGTACTTC
CDR3: CATSRDQISSSYEQYF

J: TRBJ2-5
D: TRBD1
V: TRBV5-1
size: .
DNA: TGCGCCAGCAGCTTGGCCTCCCACAACAGGGGGGAGACCCAGTACTTC
CDR3: CASSLASHNRGETQYF

J: TRBJ2-2
D: .
V: TRBV21-1
size: .
DNA: TGTGCCAGAAGGGGAGACGGCGGGGAGCTGTTTTTT
CDR3: CARRGDGGELFF

J: TRBJ2-5
D: .
V: TRBV5-4
size: .
DNA: TGTGCCAGCAGCTTCCCGGACCAAGAGACCCAGTACTTC
CDR3: CASSFPDQETQYF

J: TRBJ1-6
D: TRBD1
V: TRBV7-8
size: .
DNA: TGTGCCAGCACCGGCACAGGGGGCGATTCACCCCTCCACTTT
CDR3: CASTGTGGDSPLHF

J: TRBJ1-2
D: .
V: TRBV12-3/TRBV12-4
size: few
DNA: TGTGCCAGCACCACCCTCGGGGTGCTCGGCTACACCTTC
CDR3: CASTTLGVLGYTF

J: TRBJ2-5
D: .
V: TRBV18
size: .
DNA: TGTGCCAGCTCAGAAGCCCAAGAGACCCAGTACTTC
CDR3: CASSEAQETQYF

J: TRBJ1-2
D: .
V: TRBV6-5
size: .
DNA: TGTGCCAGCAGTACTCCCGGGGCCTTCTATGGCTACACCTTC
CDR3: CASSTPGAFYGYTF

J: TRBJ2-7
D: TRBD1
V: TRBV25-1
size: .
DNA: TGTGCCAGCAGTGGTACGTACGACAGGGCGAGGCTCGAGCAGTACTTC
CDR3: CASSGTYDRARLEQYF

J: TRBJ2-5
D: TRBD2
V: TRBV11-2
size: .
DNA: TGTGCCAGCAGCGCCTCGACTAGCGGCCAAGAGACCCAGTACTTC
CDR3: CASSASTSGQETQYF

J: TRBJ1-2
D: .
V: TRBV7-2
size: .
DNA: TGTGCCAGCAGCCTTTCGGGCTATGGCTACACCTTC
CDR3: CASSLSGYGYTF

J: TRBJ1-4
D: .
V: TRBV7-8
size: .
DNA: TGTGCCAGCAGCGCGGGGACGGGGAGGGGTGAAAAACTGTTTTTT
CDR3: CASSAGTGRGEKLFF

J: TRBJ1-3
D: .
V: TRBV23-1
size: .
DNA: TGCGCCACCACGAGAGGACCGTTCAGGGTCTCTGGAAACACCATATATTTT
CDR3: CATTRGPFRVSGNTIYF

J: TRBJ1-1
D: .
V: TRBV10-2
size: .
DNA: TGCGCCAGCACGGCGGAACGGGGCACTGAAGCTTTCTTT
CDR3: CASTAERGTEAFF

J: TRBJ1-5
D: .
V: TRBV6-5
size: .
DNA: TGTGCCAGCAGTTACGACGGGAATCAGCCCCAGCATTTT
CDR3: CASSYDGNQPQHF

J: TRBJ1-2
D: TRBD1
V: TRBV19
size: .
DNA: TGTGCCAGTAGCGCCCCCGACAGGGGCTGGGAAGGCTACACCTTC
CDR3: CASSAPDRGWEGYTF